Listed below are T cell receptor beta chains from one sample, sequenced in a study of shared clonotypes between healthy human individuals. Using immunoSEQ multiplex PCR, the repertoire was profiled, and TCRdb retains in-frame clones only, with some absent. The table lists about 1.1 million clones, roughly 80% of them singletons. The sequencing sample was made of memory CD4+ T cells from PBMCs. These receptor sequences come from a man in his late teens or twenties in good health. Some clones in this sample may be carry-over from other donors' samples. CDR3s include the opening cysteine and the closing phenylalanine or tryptophan. A D gene is named only where the DNA matches it firmly. Where a row states a size, it is once, few, many or the class of an expanded clone; other rows omit it.

>-|TRBJ1-5|15|TRBV4-2|TRBD1
TGTGCCAGCAACGGGGACAGGGGGAGCAATCAGCCCCAGCATTTT
CASNGDRGSNQPQHF
>-|TRBJ1-2|13|TRBV5-5|-
TGTGCCAGCAGCTTCAGCAGGCAATATGGCTACACCTTC
CASSFSRQYGYTF
>-|TRBJ2-7|15|TRBV6-5|-
TGTGCCAGCAGAAAGCCCGGGGGACCTACCGGGGAGCAGTACTTC
CASRKPGGPTGEQYF
>few|TRBJ2-5|17|TRBV5-1|TRBD2
TGCGCCAGCAGCCCGAAGGGACTAGCGGGGTCTCAAGAGACCCAGTACTTC
CASSPKGLAGSQETQYF
>-|TRBJ2-7|12|TRBV29-1|-
TGCAGCGTTGGTCCAGGAATGGACGAGCAGTACTTC
CSVGPGMDEQYF
>-|TRBJ1-2|13|TRBV9|-
TGTGCCAGCAGCGCCGGGGGTGGGTCTGGCTACACCTTC
CASSAGGGSGYTF
>-|TRBJ1-2|14|TRBV5-5|TRBD1
TGTGCCAGCAGCCGGGACAGGGAGAACTATGGCTACACCTTC
CASSRDRENYGYTF
>-|TRBJ1-2|14|TRBV2|TRBD1
TGTGCCAGCAATGAGGGACAGGGCGTAGGTGGCTACACCTTC
CASNEGQGVGGYTF
>-|TRBJ2-7|14|TRBV9|-
TGTGCCAGCAGTGAAGGTAATAGCGGCTACGAGCAGTACTTC
CASSEGNSGYEQYF
>-|TRBJ2-1|18|TRBV9|TRBD2
TGTGCCAGCAGCGTAGGCACTAGCGGGGTTGTCTCCTACAATGAGCAGTTCTTC
CASSVGTSGVVSYNEQFF
>-|TRBJ1-2|13|TRBV6-5|-
TGTGCCAGCGCCGCTACAGGGAACTATGGCTACACCTTC
CASAATGNYGYTF
>many|TRBJ2-1|14|TRBV27|-
TGTGCCAGCACGCAAGGCCGCTCCTACAATGAGCAGTTCTTC
CASTQGRSYNEQFF
>-|TRBJ2-7|13|TRBV9|TRBD2
TGTGCCAGCAGCGTGGGACTAGCGGGCGAGCAGTACTTC
CASSVGLAGEQYF